This TCR beta chain was sequenced for a study of PD-1 blockade in classical Hodgkin lymphoma. The overall study: Patients in the cohort were put on intravenous nivolumab, 3 mg/kg every 2 weeks.

Repertoires were generated with immunoSEQ multiplex PCR, while TCRdb's copy carries only in-frame clones and drops some. The sample yields roughly 25,000 clones, over 60% seen once. Points on this clone: Its antigen remains unknown.

Germline loops: CDR1 MGHRA, CDR2 YSYEKL. Trimming left V 4 bases short and J 0 bases short, with 7 bases between. This CDR3 region has 15 residues. No patient escaped relapse after autologous stem cell transplantation, and brentuximab vedotin exposure varied. Study-level points and caveats: Newly diagnosed patients were said to have less baseline TCR diversity than healthy donors did. Nivolumab starters within 1 year of ASCT were excluded. CD8+ TCR diversity did not rise significantly by C4D1, unlike CD4+.

Material: peripheral blood mononuclear cells (PBMCs), obtained before the second cycle of nivolumab. This chain uses TRBV4-1 with TRBJ2-6; D call uncertain. The TCR was taken from a human donor with classical Hodgkin lymphoma. The CDR3 DNA sequence: TGCGCCAGCAGCCTGGGGATCTCTGGGGCCAACGTCCTGACTTTC. Its protein product is CASSLGISGANVLTF.